This T cell receptor (beta chain) comes out of a study of blood T cell repertoires in COVID-19 (TCRdb year 2020). About the full investigation: Samples covering the acute and convalescent phases of COVID-19 were provided by collaborators in the United States, Italy and Spain. Samples were obtained from the ongoing ImmuneRACE study (first 160 participants) and from approximately 1,200 subjects provided by 6 global collaborators. Sample metadata almost always included a de-identified subject ID, COVID-19 status, age in years and sex. Where HLA class I and class II types were available, the types were taken from metadata supplied by the sample provider, not from assay-based typing. The prospective study material was composed of cDNA or gDNA derived from T cells, B-cell-depleted T cells, or PBMCs. The dataset comprised deeply sampled blood TCRbeta repertoires from subjects exposed to, actively infected with, or recovered from COVID-19. The repertoires were released in a freely available public database intended as a resource for research on the immune response to SARS-CoV-2.

As for this clone: The antigen this receptor binds is unknown. An end of the junction differs from the germline gene, which may be a read error.

In the prospective study, participants were roughly 18 to 90 years old, resided in approximately 25 geographic areas of the United States, and were enrolled through a virtual design. To assign participants to cohorts, the prospective study relied on clinical history that participants themselves reported in a screening survey and a study questionnaire. Recovered participants in ImmuneRACE Cohort 3 were defined as having two consecutive negative NP/OP PCR tests, clearance from a healthcare professional, or resolution of symptoms. In the prospective study, whole blood, serum and a nasopharyngeal or oropharyngeal swab were collected from each participant by mobile phlebotomists. Prospective study participants could optionally give additional blood draws and questionnaires over an approximately two-month period. Before DNA extraction, blood samples from the prospective study were shipped at room temperature or frozen.

What the study reported, not specific to this receptor: The quantity of clinical and demographic metadata differed by source and by participant and was supplied without curation.

The CDR3 spans 11 residues, from the cysteine through the phenylalanine. Just CDR3 DNA is preserved here, 33 bases in frame from base 1. As encoded in the germline V gene (reference sequence), CDR1 is MNHEY while CDR2 is SMNVEV. The immunoSEQ Assay, a bias-controlled multiplex PCR, was used to amplify TCRbeta CDR3 regions from genomic DNA. The published analysis was carried out like this. Nucleated cell counts per sample were estimated from amplification of reference gene primers within the assay. Sequence reads were collapsed and filtered to measure the absolute abundance of every unique TCRbeta CDR3 rearrangement. For each sample, productive Simpson clonality was calculated as the square root of Simpson's diversity index over productive rearrangements. TCRdb holds this immuneACCESS table with in-frame rearrangements only. Some clones are missing; in checked studies, unresolved V genes explain under half, and the rest has no known cause. That table is the source of V, J and clone size, and D and trimming were worked out from the DNA. The sample includes 150,000 to 200,000 clones, with 84% observed a single time. Approximately 16% of the sample is held by the ten biggest clonotypes.

The sequence was collected from a man between 50 and 59 years old who had recovered from COVID-19. This sequence uses TRBV27 and TRBJ1-1; the junction holds 7 bases that match TRBD1. Sequencing used PBMCs or T cells enriched from blood (not recorded which). DNA sequence: TGTGCCAGCAGTTCTAGACGGGACAGCCACTTT. It encodes CASSSRRDSHF.